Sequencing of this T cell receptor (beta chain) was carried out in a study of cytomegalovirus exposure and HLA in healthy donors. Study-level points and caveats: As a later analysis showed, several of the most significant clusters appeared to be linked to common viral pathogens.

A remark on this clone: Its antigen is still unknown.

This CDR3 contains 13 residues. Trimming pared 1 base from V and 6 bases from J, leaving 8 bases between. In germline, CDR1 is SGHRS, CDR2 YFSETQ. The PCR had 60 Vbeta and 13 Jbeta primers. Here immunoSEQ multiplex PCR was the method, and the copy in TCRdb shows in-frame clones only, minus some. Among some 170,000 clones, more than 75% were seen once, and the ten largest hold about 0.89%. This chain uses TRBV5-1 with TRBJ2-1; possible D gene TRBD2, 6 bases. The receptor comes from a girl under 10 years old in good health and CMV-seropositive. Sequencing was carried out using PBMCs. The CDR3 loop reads CASSLTAGNEQFF. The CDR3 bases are TGCGCCAGCAGCTTGACAGCGGGCAATGAGCAGTTCTTC. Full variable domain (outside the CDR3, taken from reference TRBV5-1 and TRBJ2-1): KAGVTQTPRYLIKTRGQQVTLSCSPISGHRSVSWYQQTPGQGLQFLFEYFSETQRNKGNFPGRFSGRQFSNSRSEMNVSTLELGDSALYLCASSLTAGNEQFFGPGTRLTVL.